Following are 26 T cell receptor beta chains from one sample sequenced in a study of CD8 T cells in Susac syndrome. RNA, at roughly 0.5 to 1 ug, was reverse transcribed with random hexamers. TCRdb reanalysed the immunoSEQ multiplex PCR reads using MiXCR and keeps one entry per CDR3 protein. The sample includes some 99,000 distinct CDR3 sequences, about 95% of them seen just once. What was sequenced was CD4+ T cells from PBMCs. The receptor source for this set is a human donor in good health.

The rearrangement uses TRBV5-1 and TRBJ2-1; 8 bases agree with TRBD2. Germline V gene data show CDR1 as SGHRS and CDR2 as YFSETQ. J lost 0 bases, V lost 6 bases, and 5 bases had no gene match. The CDR3 has 15 residues. Here the CDR3 reads CASKGGGISYNEQFF. CDR3 in DNA: TGCGCCAGCAAGGGCGGGGGGATCTCCTACAATGAGCAGTTCTTC.

CDR3 residues: CASSSGLAGGVTDTQYF. CDR3 DNA: TGTGCCAGCAGCTCGGGACTAGCGGGGGGTGTGACAGATACGCAGTATTTT. The chain employs TRBV5-4 and TRBJ2-3, with TRBD2 matching 15 bases. Germline V lookup: CDR1 SGHNT, CDR2 YYREEE (reference sequence). Germline trimming cut 3 bases from V and 3 bases from J; bases unmatched to any gene: 5. This CDR3 contains 17 residues. Full variable domain (remainder filled in from reference TRBV5-4 and TRBJ2-3): ETGVTQSPTHLIKTRGQQVTLRCSSQSGHNTVSWYQQALGQGPQFIFQYYREEENGRGNFPPRFSGLQFPNYSSELNVNALELDDSALYLCASSSGLAGGVTDTQYFGPGTRLTVL.

V is TRBV4-3 and J is TRBJ2-2; D unclear. The V end lost 4 bases, the J end lost 0 bases, and 6 bases lay between the germline ends. The CDR3 has 14 amino acids. Per the germline V gene, CDR1 is LGHNA and CDR2 is YSLEER. CDR3 residues: CASSRWSNTGELFF. CDR3 nucleotides: TGCGCCAGCAGCCGCTGGTCGAACACCGGGGAGCTGTTTTTT.

This chain joins TRBV6-2 or TRBV6-3 and TRBJ1-2; D is unclear. The length of the CDR3 is 13 residues. Germline V gives CDR1 MNHEY, CDR2 SVGEGT. V lost 6 bases to trimming and J lost 2 bases, with 10 bases between them. CDR3 protein: CASSLQMNYGYTF. The CDR3 DNA reads TGTGCCAGCAGCCTACAAATGAACTATGGCTACACCTTC.

The chain joins TRBV3-1 to TRBJ2-7; 9 positions match TRBD1. The ends lost 8 bases at V and 6 bases at J; junction bases unmatched: 5. The CDR3 has 12 amino acids. Germline V lookup: CDR1 LGHDT, CDR2 YNNKEL (reference sequence). As DNA, the CDR3 is TGTGCCAGCGGGACAGGGAAAGGCGAGCAGTACTTC. It encodes CASGTGKGEQYF.

The rearrangement uses TRBV6-6 and TRBJ2-7; no definite D call. CDR3 length equals 14 residues. Germline V gene data show CDR1 as MNHNY and CDR2 as SVGAGI (reference sequence). Trimming shortened V by 2 bases and J by 0 bases, and 8 bases separated the two germline ends. As DNA, the CDR3 is TGTGCCAGCAGTTACGATGAATCCTCCTACGAGCAGTACTTC. Its protein product is CASSYDESSYEQYF.

The rearrangement joins TRBV7-9 to TRBJ2-2; D is unresolved. The ends were cut back, 5 bases at V and 3 bases at J, with 13 bases in the middle. Germline V gives CDR1 SEHNR, CDR2 FQNEAQ (reference sequence). The CDR3 is 15 amino acids. The CDR3 region is CASSQLSGDTGELFF. In DNA form, the CDR3 reads TGTGCCAGCAGCCAACTTTCAGGAGACACCGGGGAGCTGTTTTTT.

The V gene is TRBV29-1, the J gene TRBJ1-2; TRBD1 aligns across 12 bases. Germline CDR1 and CDR2: SQVTM and ANQGSEA. The J segment lost 6 bases and the V segment lost 6 bases, leaving 5 bases of the junction unmatched. The CDR3 sequence is 13 residues long. The CDR3 here is CSVGQGAVDGYTF. In nucleotides, the CDR3 is TGCAGCGTGGGACAGGGGGCGGTCGATGGCTACACCTTC.

This chain joins TRBV7-8 and TRBJ2-3, with D uncertain. Germline lookup yields CDR1 SGHVS and CDR2 FQNEAQ. The V and J ends lost 5 bases and 3 bases respectively, with 21 bases between them. The CDR3 loop spans 17 amino acids. The CDR3 DNA sequence: TGTGCCAGCAGCCACACCCGGGCTAGTGCCCGGACAGATACGCAGTATTTT. This translates into CASSHTRASARTDTQYF.

This clonotype has only one observation. The rearrangement joins TRBV11-3 to TRBJ2-7, with unresolved D. The CDR3 is made up of 14 amino acids. Germline CDR1 SGHNT, CDR2 YENEEA. V was clipped by 4 bases and J by 2 bases, with 12 bases between them. CDR3 loop: CASSSRTTTYEQYF. CDR3 nucleotides: TGTGCCAGCAGCTCACGGACGACCACCTACGAGCAGTACTTC.

The rearrangement links TRBV18 to TRBJ2-1; D remains unclear. Germline loops: CDR1 KGHSH, CDR2 LQKENI. Trimming removed 0 bases at V and 10 bases at J, with 13 bases between. This CDR3 is 14 amino acids long. The chain's CDR3 is CASSPPVIRTEQFF. The DNA for the CDR3 is TGTGCCAGCTCACCACCGGTAATCAGAACGGAGCAGTTCTTC.

V usage is TRBV3-1 and J usage is TRBJ1-2; 10 nucleotides line up with TRBD1. Losses at the gene ends were 6 bases for V and 7 bases for J; bases not matched to a gene: 8. The germline gives CDR1 LGHDT, CDR2 YNNKEL (reference sequence). The CDR3 length is 14 residues. CDR3 in DNA: TGTGCCAGCAGGCCGGGACAGGGGTTGTTTGGCTACACCTTC. This sequence encodes CASRPGQGLFGYTF.

The rearrangement joins TRBV30 to TRBJ1-3, with D uncertain. Per the germline V gene, CDR1 is GTSNPN and CDR2 is SVGIG (reference sequence). The germline V and J ends were trimmed by 0 bases and 4 bases, with 4 bases remaining between them. The CDR3 has 12 residues. The CDR3 sequence is CAWSVSGNTIYF. CDR3 in DNA: TGTGCCTGGAGTGTGAGCGGAAACACCATATATTTT.

The chain is built from TRBV3-1 and TRBJ2-7; D is unresolved. The CDR3 totals 13 residues. V shed 4 bases and J shed 2 bases, with 9 bases lying between them. The germline V gene encodes CDR1 LGHDT and CDR2 YNNKEL (reference sequence). The CDR3 spells CASSRRSTYEQYF. The CDR3 DNA reads as TGTGCCAGCAGCCGCCGATCCACCTACGAGCAGTACTTC.

Here the CDR3 DNA reads TGTGCCAGTAAGGCAGGTCAAAACACCGGGGAGCTGTTTTTT. Translating gives CASKAGQNTGELFF. The rearrangement links TRBV19 to TRBJ2-2; D is uncertain. The CDR3 totals 14 residues. Trimming removed 7 bases from V and 2 bases from J, with 11 bases in between. CDR1 is LNHDA, CDR2 SQIVND, per germline (reference sequence). Full variable domain (outside the CDR3, taken from reference TRBV19 and TRBJ2-2): DGGITQSPKYLFRKEGQNVTLSCEQNLNHDAMYWYRQDPGQGLRLIYYSQIVNDFQKGDIAEGYSVSREKKESFPLTVTSAQKNPTAFYLCASKAGQNTGELFFGEGSRLTVL.

The chain uses TRBV6-5 and TRBJ2-6, with D uncertain. Trimming left V 0 bases short and J 0 bases short, with 9 bases between. CDR3 length: 17 amino acids. From germline, CDR1 is MNHEY and CDR2 SVGAGI. This CDR3 reads CASSYSISGSGANVLTF. The CDR3 DNA is TGTGCCAGCAGTTACTCGATCAGTGGCTCTGGGGCCAACGTCCTGACTTTC.

V gene TRBV28 combines with J gene TRBJ1-2; D unresolved. Germline V gene data show CDR1 as MDHEN and CDR2 as SYDVKM. V lost 4 bases and J 8 bases, leaving 11 bases between the germline ends. The CDR3 runs to 12 residues. CDR3 DNA: TGTGCCAGCAGTTCCGGACTGGGCGGCTACACCTTC. Translating gives CASSSGLGGYTF.

V is TRBV28 and J is TRBJ1-5, with TRBD1 matching over 8 bases. Trimming cost V 2 bases and J 4 bases; bases outside gene matches: 4. Germline lookup yields CDR1 MDHEN and CDR2 SYDVKM. This CDR3 has 15 amino acids. As DNA, the CDR3 is TGTGCCAGCAGTTTAGGGGACAGGAGGAATCAGCCCCAGCATTTT. Translating it yields CASSLGDRRNQPQHF. Looking up the rest from reference TRBV28 and TRBJ1-5 gives the full variable domain: DVKVTQSSRYLVKRTGEKVFLECVQDMDHENMFWYRQDPGLGLRLIYFSYDVKMKEKGDIPEGYSVSREKKERFSLILESASTNQTSMYLCASSLGDRRNQPQHFGDGTRLSIL.

V and J are TRBV20-1 and TRBJ1-3, with no clear D. Germline V gene lookup returns CDR1 DFQATT and CDR2 SNEGSKA (reference sequence). CDR3 length: 14 residues. Trimming left V 0 bases short and J 2 bases short, with 8 bases between. CDR3 loop: CSARDRRTGNTIYF. CDR3 sequence (DNA): TGCAGTGCTAGAGATCGAAGAACTGGAAACACCATATATTTT.

This clonotype was found once. The chain carries TRBV4-1 and TRBJ2-5; D is tentatively TRBD1 or TRBD2 (6 bases each). Looked up from germline, CDR1 is MGHRA and CDR2 is YSYEKL. Trimming cost V 1 base and J 4 bases, with 16 bases left between them. The length of the CDR3 is 16 residues. This CDR3 reads CASSQGSGEVGETQYF. In DNA, the CDR3 is TGCGCCAGCAGCCAAGGGTCAGGGGAGGTAGGAGAGACCCAGTACTTC.

The chain employs TRBV27 and TRBJ2-3; TRBD1 aligns across 8 bases. The CDR3 runs 17 residues. Germline CDR1 reads MNHEY; CDR2 reads SMNVEV (reference sequence). J was trimmed by 1 base and V by 5 bases; bases with no gene match: 11. The CDR3 sequence: CASSLNPTGGGTDTQYF. In DNA form, the CDR3 reads TGTGCCAGCAGTCTAAATCCCACAGGGGGAGGCACAGATACGCAGTATTTT.

The V and J genes are TRBV29-1 and TRBJ1-1; no reliable D call. Looked up from germline, CDR1 is SQVTM and CDR2 is ANQGSEA. The CDR3 runs to 10 residues. V was clipped by 5 bases and J by 4 bases, with 5 bases between them. The DNA of the CDR3 is TGCAGCGTTCGGGTCACTGAAGCTTTCTTT. Protein: CSVRVTEAFF.

The V call is TRBV12-3 or TRBV12-4, the J call TRBJ2-4; D is perhaps TRBD2 (6 bases). The CDR3 is made up of 12 amino acids. V was cut by 0 bases and J by 14 bases, with 11 bases left in between. The CDR3: CASSLASGGKYF. CDR3 nucleotide sequence: TGTGCCAGCAGTTTAGCGAGCGGAGGGAAGTACTTC.

V gene TRBV29-1 combines with J gene TRBJ2-4, with D possibly being TRBD2 (7 bases). V shed 5 bases and J shed 11 bases, with 13 bases lying between them. Germline V gene data show CDR1 as SQVTM and CDR2 as ANQGSEA. This CDR3 contains 11 residues. The CDR3 spells CSVMGGGLQYF. CDR3 coding DNA: TGCAGCGTTATGGGGGGGGGCCTTCAGTACTTC.

The genes are TRBV7-9 and TRBJ2-5, with D possibly TRBD2 on 5 matching bases. Trimming shortened V by 9 bases and J by 1 base, and 15 bases separated the two germline ends. The CDR3 runs 14 residues. The germline CDR1 and CDR2 sequences are SEHNR and FQNEAQ (reference sequence). The CDR3 sequence is CASELSGGQETQYF. CDR3 DNA sequence: TGTGCCAGTGAGTTGTCCGGAGGCCAAGAGACCCAGTACTTC. Filled out from reference TRBV7-9 and TRBJ2-5, the complete variable domain reads DTGVSQNPRHKITKRGQNVTFRCDPISEHNRLYWYRQTLGQGPEFLTYFQNEAQLEKSRLLSDRFSAERPKGSFSTLEIQRTEQGDSAMYLCASELSGGQETQYFGPGTRLLVL.

The chain combines TRBV2 with TRBJ2-1, with D tentatively TRBD2 (6 bases). CDR1 SNHLY and CDR2 FYNNEI come from the germline V gene. V dropped 2 bases and J dropped 0 bases, with 8 bases sitting between them. CDR3 length: 15 amino acids. CDR3 loop: CASSELASSYNEQFF. CDR3 bases: TGTGCCAGCAGTGAACTAGCGAGCTCCTACAATGAGCAGTTCTTC.